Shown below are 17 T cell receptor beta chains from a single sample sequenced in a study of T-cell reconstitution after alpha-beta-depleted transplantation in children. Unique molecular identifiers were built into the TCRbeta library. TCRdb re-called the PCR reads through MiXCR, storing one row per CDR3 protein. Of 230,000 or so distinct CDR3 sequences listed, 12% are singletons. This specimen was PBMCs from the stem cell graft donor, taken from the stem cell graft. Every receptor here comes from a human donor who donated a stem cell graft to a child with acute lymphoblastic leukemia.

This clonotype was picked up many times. The CDR3 loop reads CASSFGSPGQSGTEAFF. DNA for the CDR3: TGCGCCAGCAGCTTCGGCTCCCCGGGACAGTCGGGGACTGAAGCTTTCTTT. The gene calls are TRBV5-1 and TRBJ1-1; 7 bases line up with TRBD1. The V segment lost 2 bases and the J segment 5 bases; nucleotides outside the gene matches: 15. This CDR3 is 17 amino acids long. The germline gives CDR1 SGHRS, CDR2 YFSETQ.

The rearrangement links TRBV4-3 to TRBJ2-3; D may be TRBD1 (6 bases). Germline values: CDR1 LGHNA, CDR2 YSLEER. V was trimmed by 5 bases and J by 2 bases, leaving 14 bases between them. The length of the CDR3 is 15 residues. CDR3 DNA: TGCGCCAGCAGCTCTCGACAGGCGATCACAGATACGCAGTATTTT. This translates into CASSSRQAITDTQYF.

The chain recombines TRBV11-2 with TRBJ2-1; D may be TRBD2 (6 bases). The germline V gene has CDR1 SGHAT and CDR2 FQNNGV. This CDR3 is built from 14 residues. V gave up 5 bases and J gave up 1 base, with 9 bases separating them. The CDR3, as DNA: TGTGCCAGCAGCCGGCGGGGATCCTACAATGAGCAGTTCTTC. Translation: CASSRRGSYNEQFF.

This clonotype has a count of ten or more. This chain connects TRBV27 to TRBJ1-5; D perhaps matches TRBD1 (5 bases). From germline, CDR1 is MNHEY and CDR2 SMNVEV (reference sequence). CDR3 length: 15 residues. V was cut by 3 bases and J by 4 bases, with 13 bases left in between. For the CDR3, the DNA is TGTGCCAGCAGTTTTAGGGGAAGGGGAAATCAGCCCCAGCATTTT. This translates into CASSFRGRGNQPQHF.

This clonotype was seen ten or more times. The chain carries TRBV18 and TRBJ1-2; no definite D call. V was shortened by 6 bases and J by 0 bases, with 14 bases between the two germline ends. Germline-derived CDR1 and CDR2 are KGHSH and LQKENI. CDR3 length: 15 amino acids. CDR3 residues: CASSPAITANYGYTF. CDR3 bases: TGTGCCAGCTCCCCTGCGATAACTGCTAACTATGGCTACACCTTC.

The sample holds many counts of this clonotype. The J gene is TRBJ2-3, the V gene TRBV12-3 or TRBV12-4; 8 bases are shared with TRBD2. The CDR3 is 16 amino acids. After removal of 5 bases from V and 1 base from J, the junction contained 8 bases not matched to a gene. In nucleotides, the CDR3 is TGTGCCAGCAGTCCCGGTTGGCGGGGGGGCACAGATACGCAGTATTTT. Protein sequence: CASSPGWRGGTDTQYF.

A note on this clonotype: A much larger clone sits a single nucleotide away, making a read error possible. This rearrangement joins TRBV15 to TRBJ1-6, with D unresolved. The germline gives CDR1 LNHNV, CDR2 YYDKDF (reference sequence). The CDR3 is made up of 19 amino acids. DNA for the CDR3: TGTGCCGCCAGCAGAGATAAGGTGTCGGGGTCTCCGACTAATTCACCCCTCCACTTT. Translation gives CAASRDKVSGSPTNSPLHF.

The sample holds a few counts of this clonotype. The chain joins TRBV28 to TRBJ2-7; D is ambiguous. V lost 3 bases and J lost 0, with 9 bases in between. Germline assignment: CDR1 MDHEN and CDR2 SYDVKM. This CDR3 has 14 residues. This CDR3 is CASSLPPTSYEQYF. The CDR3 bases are TGTGCCAGCAGTTTGCCCCCTACCTCCTACGAGCAGTACTTC.

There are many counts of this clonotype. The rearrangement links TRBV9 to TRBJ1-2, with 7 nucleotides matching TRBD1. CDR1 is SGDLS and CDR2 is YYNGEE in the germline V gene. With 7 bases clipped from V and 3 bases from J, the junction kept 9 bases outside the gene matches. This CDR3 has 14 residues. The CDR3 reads CASGTGAQYYGYTF. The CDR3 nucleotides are TGTGCCAGCGGAACAGGGGCGCAATACTATGGCTACACCTTC.

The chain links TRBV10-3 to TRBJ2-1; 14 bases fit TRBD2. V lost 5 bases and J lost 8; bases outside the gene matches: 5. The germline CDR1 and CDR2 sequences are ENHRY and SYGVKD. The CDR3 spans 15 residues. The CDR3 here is CAISRLAGGEHEQFF. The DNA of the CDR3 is TGTGCCATCAGTAGACTAGCGGGAGGGGAACATGAGCAGTTCTTC.

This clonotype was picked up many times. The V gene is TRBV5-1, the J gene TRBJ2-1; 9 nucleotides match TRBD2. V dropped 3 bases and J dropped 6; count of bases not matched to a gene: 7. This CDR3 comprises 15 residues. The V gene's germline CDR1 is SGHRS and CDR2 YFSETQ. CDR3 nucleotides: TGCGCCAGCAGCTGGATAGCGGGAGCTGGCAATGAGCAGTTCTTC. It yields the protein CASSWIAGAGNEQFF.

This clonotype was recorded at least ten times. The chain's CDR3 is CSVEERDARHEQYF. The CDR3 DNA reads as TGCAGCGTTGAAGAACGTGATGCTAGGCACGAGCAGTACTTC. The chain recombines TRBV29-1 with TRBJ2-7; D remains unclear. V was pared by 0 bases and J by 5 bases, with 14 bases between. The CDR3 is made up of 14 amino acids. Per germline, CDR1 SQVTM and CDR2 ANQGSEA.

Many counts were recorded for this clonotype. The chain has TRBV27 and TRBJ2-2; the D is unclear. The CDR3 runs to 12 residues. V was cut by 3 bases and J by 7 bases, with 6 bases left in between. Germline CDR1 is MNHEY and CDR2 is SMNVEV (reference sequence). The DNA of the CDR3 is TGTGCCAGCAGTTTTTACGGCGGGGAGCTGTTTTTT. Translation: CASSFYGGELFF.

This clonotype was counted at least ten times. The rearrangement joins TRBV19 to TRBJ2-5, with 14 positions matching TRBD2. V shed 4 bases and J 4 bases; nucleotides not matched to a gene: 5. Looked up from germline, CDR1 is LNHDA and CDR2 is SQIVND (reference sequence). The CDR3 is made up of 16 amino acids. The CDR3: CASSRGTSGRAETQYF. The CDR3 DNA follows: TGTGCCAGTAGTAGGGGGACTAGCGGGAGAGCAGAGACCCAGTACTTC.

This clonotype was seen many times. This chain's CDR3 is CASTRGTGSTDTQYF. CDR3 coding DNA: TGTGCCAGCACCAGAGGGACAGGGAGCACAGATACGCAGTATTTT. The chain uses TRBV7-2 and TRBJ2-3; 9 nucleotides line up with TRBD1. Germline CDR1 SGHTA, CDR2 FQGNSA. The CDR3 is made up of 15 amino acids. Trimming at V came to 7 bases and at J to 0 bases, leaving 5 bases not matched to a gene.

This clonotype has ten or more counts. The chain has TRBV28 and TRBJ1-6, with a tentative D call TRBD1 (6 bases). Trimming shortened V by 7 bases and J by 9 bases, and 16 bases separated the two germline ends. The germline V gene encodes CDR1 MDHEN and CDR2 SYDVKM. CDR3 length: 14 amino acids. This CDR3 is CASNTGMGGSPLHF. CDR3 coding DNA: TGTGCCAGCAACACAGGGATGGGCGGTTCACCCCTCCACTTT.

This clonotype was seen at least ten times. CDR3 residues: CASSPRASGTIFSGTQYF. The DNA of the CDR3 is TGTGCCAGCAGCCCTCGGGCTAGCGGGACTATCTTTTCCGGGACCCAGTACTTC. This rearrangement joins TRBV11-1 to TRBJ2-5; TRBD2 aligns across 9 bases. With 5 bases clipped from V and 7 bases from J, the junction kept 20 bases outside the gene matches. CDR3 length: 18 amino acids. Per germline, CDR1 SGHAT and CDR2 FQDESV (reference sequence). Supplemented by reference TRBV11-1 and TRBJ2-5, the full variable domain reads EAEVAQSPRYKITEKSQAVAFWCDPISGHATLYWYRQILGQGPELLVQFQDESVVDDSQLPKDRFSAERLKGVDSTLKIQPAELGDSAMYLCASSPRASGTIFSGTQYFGPGTRLLVL.